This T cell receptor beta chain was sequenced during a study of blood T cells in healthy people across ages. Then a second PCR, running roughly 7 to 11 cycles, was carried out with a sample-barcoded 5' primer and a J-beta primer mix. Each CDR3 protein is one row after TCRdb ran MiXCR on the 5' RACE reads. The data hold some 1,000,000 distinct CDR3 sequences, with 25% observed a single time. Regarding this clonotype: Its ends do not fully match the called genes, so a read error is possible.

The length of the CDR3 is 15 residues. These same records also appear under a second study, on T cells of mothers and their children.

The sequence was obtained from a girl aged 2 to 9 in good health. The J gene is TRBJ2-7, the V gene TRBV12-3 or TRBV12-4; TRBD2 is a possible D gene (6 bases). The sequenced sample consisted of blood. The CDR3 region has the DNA TGTGCCAGCAGTCCTCTCCGGGACTCCTCCTACGAGCAATACTTC. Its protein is CASSPLRDSSYEQYF.